The clone carrying this T cell receptor beta chain was counted ten times or more. The data stem from a study of breast tumors, draining lymph nodes, adjacent tissues. One entry per CDR3 protein results from TCRdb running MiXCR on the multiplex PCR reads. The table lists over 250,000 distinct CDR3 sequences, roughly 30% of them singletons, with around 1.1% in the top ten. Samples came from axillary lymph nodes draining the breast cancer. Trimming took 8 bases from V and 4 from J, leaving 15 bases between them. This CDR3 comprises 14 residues. Germline V gene sequence: CDR1 MNHEY, CDR2 SVGAGI. Source material: axillary lymph node tissue. The source is a female donor with breast cancer. Some clones in this sample may be carry-over from other donors' samples. The rearrangement links TRBV6-5 to TRBJ1-3; D might be TRBD1 (5 bases). The CDR3 reads CASSVGTGGNTIYF. The CDR3 DNA sequence: TGTGCCAGCTCGGTGGGGACGGGAGGAAACACCATATATTTT.